This T cell receptor beta chain is from a study of chemoradiotherapy in HPV16-positive cancers. The CDR3 is made up of 15 amino acids. V was clipped by 2 bases and J by 3 bases; unmatched bases: 2. Germline CDR1 and CDR2: SGDLS and YYNGEE. Libraries were prepared by immunoSEQ multiplex PCR; TCRdb keeps only in-frame clonotypes and omits some of them. The sample includes approximately 32,000 clones, around 80% seen only once; the top ten take less than 5%. A remark on this clone: What it binds is not known.

Overall study findings and caveats: Better recurrence-free survival went with HPV-responsive T-cell expansion in HPV16-positive patients.

The rearrangement joins TRBV9 to TRBJ1-4; 9 nucleotides agree with TRBD1. Sequenced material: blood, taken from a patient who underwent chemoradiotherapy. The receptor's source is a human donor with HPV-associated anogenital cancer. The CDR3 loop is CASSVRQGANEKLFF. The DNA for the CDR3 is TGTGCCAGCAGCGTCAGACAGGGGGCTAATGAAAAACTGTTTTTT.